This entry lists 13 T cell receptor beta chains sequenced from one sample in a study of OX40 agonist ivuxolimab in advanced cancers. Clones were sequenced by immunoSEQ multiplex PCR, and TCRdb holds only the in-frame ones, with some missing. This sample has tens of thousands of clones, with roughly 90% found just once. This sample comprised CD4+ or CD8+ T cells sorted from blood, obtained in a trial of the OX40 agonist ivuxolimab. These receptors originate from an adult with an advanced solid tumor such as melanoma, head and neck, liver or kidney cancer.

This sequence joins TRBV5-6 and TRBJ2-2; D might be TRBD2 (5 bases). CDR1 and CDR2 (germline): SGHDT, YYEEEE. The CDR3 contains 14 residues. V was clipped by 1 base and J by 2 bases, with 6 bases between them. CDR3 in DNA: TGTGCCAGCAGCTTGCGGGATAACACCGGGGAGCTGTTTTTT. This encodes CASSLRDNTGELFF. Drawing the rest from reference TRBV5-6 and TRBJ2-2, the complete variable domain is DAGVTQSPTHLIKTRGQQVTLRCSPKSGHDTVSWYQQALGQGPQFIFQYYEEEERQRGNFPDRFSGHQFPNYSSELNVNALLLGDSALYLCASSLRDNTGELFFGEGSRLTVL.

The V and J genes are TRBV29-1 and TRBJ2-3; 11 nucleotides line up with TRBD2. CDR3 size: 20 residues. The trim removed 1 base at V and 4 bases at J, leaving 19 bases unmatched. Germline-derived CDR1 and CDR2 are SQVTM and ANQGSEA. The CDR3 loop reads CSVEGTDHSGRALGPDTQYF. The CDR3 DNA is TGCAGCGTTGAAGGCACCGACCATAGCGGGAGGGCCCTGGGGCCAGATACGCAGTATTTT.

The rearrangement joins TRBV28 to TRBJ2-3, with D unclear. The V gene lost 4 bases and the J gene lost 4 bases, with 15 bases spanning the gap. Looked up from germline, CDR1 is MDHEN and CDR2 is SYDVKM. The CDR3 is made up of 15 amino acids. The CDR3 protein is CASSSRTLGPDTQYF. The CDR3 nucleotides are TGTGCCAGCAGTTCGCGTACTCTGGGCCCAGATACGCAGTATTTT.

This clone was recorded only once. The chain carries TRBV19 and TRBJ2-7; tentative D call: TRBD2 (6 bases). The CDR3 spans 19 residues. Germline CDR1 and CDR2: LNHDA and SQIVND (reference sequence). With 0 bases removed from V and 5 bases from J, the gap between germline ends came to 26 bases. The CDR3 region is CASSIEHAWGDTKANEQYF. The CDR3 nucleotides read TGTGCCAGTAGTATAGAGCATGCTTGGGGGGATACAAAGGCCAACGAGCAGTACTTC.

This chain joins TRBV5-6 and TRBJ1-3; D is perhaps TRBD1 (6 bases). Trimming took off 0 bases at V and 3 bases at J, with 7 bases between the two ends. Germline V gives CDR1 SGHDT, CDR2 YYEEEE. The CDR3 runs 14 residues. The CDR3 coding sequence is TGTGCCAGCAGCTTGGGACAGGTTGGAAACACCATATATTTT. This translates into CASSLGQVGNTIYF.

The CDR3 loop is CASSSVRGRTSYEQYF. Written as DNA, the CDR3 is TGTGCCAGCAGCTCCGTCAGGGGCCGAACCTCCTACGAGCAGTACTTC. V is TRBV11-2 and J is TRBJ2-7, with a possible D match to TRBD1 (6 bases). The CDR3 is 16 residues long. V was shortened by 4 bases and J by 0 bases, with 16 bases between the two germline ends. Germline CDR1 and CDR2: SGHAT and FQNNGV.

The rearrangement joins TRBV20-1 to TRBJ1-3; no clear D. CDR3 length equals 11 residues. Germline assignment: CDR1 DFQATT and CDR2 SNEGSKA (reference sequence). V lost 4 bases and J 0 bases, leaving 1 base between the germline ends. The CDR3 DNA reads TGCAGTGCTACCTCTGGAAACACCATATATTTT. Amino acids: CSATSGNTIYF.

V gene TRBV18 combines with J gene TRBJ2-5; weak D call: TRBD1 (6 bases). CDR3 length: 17 amino acids. V lost 2 bases to trimming and J lost 0 bases, with 16 bases between them. Germline CDR1 is KGHSH and CDR2 is LQKENI. In DNA, the CDR3 is TGTGCCAGCTCACCAAAGAATAGAGGGGGTAACCAAGAGACCCAGTACTTC. Protein product: CASSPKNRGGNQETQYF.

The rearrangement joins TRBV4-1 to TRBJ2-2; D call uncertain. Per germline, CDR1 MGHRA and CDR2 YSYEKL. Deletions cut 5 bases from V and 4 bases from J, with 11 bases between. The CDR3 length is 14 residues. CDR3 sequence: CASSSTPSTGELFF. As DNA, the CDR3 is TGCGCCAGCAGCTCCACGCCTTCCACCGGGGAGCTGTTTTTT.

V usage is TRBV2 and J usage is TRBJ1-2, with 9 bases identical to TRBD1. CDR1 SNHLY and CDR2 FYNNEI come from the germline V gene. The CDR3 has 12 residues. Trimming at V came to 8 bases and at J to 8 bases, leaving 6 bases not matched to a gene. This chain's CDR3 is CASSGTGSGYTF. CDR3 sequence (DNA): TGTGCCAGCTCCGGGACAGGGAGCGGCTACACCTTC.

The chain uses TRBV29-1 and TRBJ2-6, with D possibly being TRBD1 (6 bases). The CDR3 contains 14 residues. The V end lost 6 bases, the J end lost 1 base, and 10 bases lay between the germline ends. Germline V lookup: CDR1 SQVTM, CDR2 ANQGSEA. CDR3 loop: CSVTGLSGANVLTF. As DNA, the CDR3 is TGCAGCGTCACAGGGTTGTCTGGGGCCAACGTCCTGACTTTC.

This clone has just one count. The chain joins TRBV27 to TRBJ2-7; D possibly corresponds to TRBD2 (6 bases). Germline CDR1 reads MNHEY; CDR2 reads SMNVEV (reference sequence). Trimming shortened V by 5 bases and J by 6 bases, and 14 bases separated the two germline ends. The CDR3 loop spans 13 amino acids. The CDR3 loop is CASSPGLIGEQYF. The CDR3 DNA reads as TGTGCCAGCAGTCCCGGACTAATTGGCGAGCAGTACTTC.

J is TRBJ1-5 and V is TRBV28; no clear D. CDR3 length equals 12 residues. Trimming pared 8 bases from V and 0 bases from J, leaving 5 bases between. Germline values: CDR1 MDHEN, CDR2 SYDVKM. The DNA for the CDR3 is TGTGCCAGCGGAGTTAGCAATCAGCCCCAGCATTTT. Protein: CASGVSNQPQHF. Combining the CDR3 with reference TRBV28 and TRBJ1-5 gives the whole variable domain DVKVTQSSRYLVKRTGEKVFLECVQDMDHENMFWYRQDPGLGLRLIYFSYDVKMKEKGDIPEGYSVSREKKERFSLILESASTNQTSMYLCASGVSNQPQHFGDGTRLSIL.